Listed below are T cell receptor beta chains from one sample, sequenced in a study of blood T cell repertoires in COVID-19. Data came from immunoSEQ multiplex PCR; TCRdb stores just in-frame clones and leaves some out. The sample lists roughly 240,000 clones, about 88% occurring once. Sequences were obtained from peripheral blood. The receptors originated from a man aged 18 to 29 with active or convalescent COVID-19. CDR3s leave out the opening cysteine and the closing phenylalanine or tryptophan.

CDR3aa: ASSGEGRDTQY
j_gene: TRBJ2-3
v_gene: TRBV27
len: 11

CDR3aa: ASMAQEAGANVLT
j_gene: TRBJ2-6
v_gene: TRBV27
len: 13

CDR3aa: ASSLGLVQF
j_gene: TRBJ2-1
v_gene: TRBV27
len: 9

CDR3aa: ASSQAAVAFPAEQY
j_gene: TRBJ2-7
v_gene: TRBV3-1/TRBV3-2
len: 14

CDR3aa: ASSLERGSYEQY
j_gene: TRBJ2-7
v_gene: TRBV13
len: 12

CDR3aa: ASSTGGTGDGQPQH
j_gene: TRBJ1-5
v_gene: TRBV18
len: 14

CDR3aa: ASSPPDSSGANVLT
j_gene: TRBJ2-6
v_gene: TRBV3-1/TRBV3-2
len: 14

CDR3aa: ASSLGLAGGTANTGELF
j_gene: TRBJ2-2
v_gene: TRBV9
len: 17

CDR3aa: ASSQEWQYNEQF
j_gene: TRBJ2-1
v_gene: TRBV3-1/TRBV3-2
len: 12

CDR3aa: ASSQGPGSGEKLF
j_gene: TRBJ1-4
v_gene: TRBV4-3
len: 13

CDR3aa: ASSPLAGGNTGELF
j_gene: TRBJ2-2
v_gene: TRBV19
len: 14

CDR3aa: ASSQVTGNYGYT
j_gene: TRBJ1-2
v_gene: TRBV4-1
len: 12

CDR3aa: ASSRRSGGDNSPLH
j_gene: TRBJ1-6
v_gene: TRBV5-5
len: 14

CDR3aa: ASSSLAGVTDTQY
j_gene: TRBJ2-3
v_gene: TRBV7-9
len: 13

CDR3aa: ASSLSESGLYNSPLH
j_gene: TRBJ1-6
v_gene: TRBV7-9
len: 15

CDR3aa: ASSSELAARTGTGELF
j_gene: TRBJ2-2
v_gene: TRBV5-1
len: 16

CDR3aa: ASNNSGDRNSPLH
j_gene: TRBJ1-6
v_gene: TRBV6-6
len: 13

CDR3aa: ASSLGTVGYEQY
j_gene: TRBJ2-7
v_gene: TRBV11-2
len: 12

CDR3aa: ASSQVTGEYDEQF
j_gene: TRBJ2-1
v_gene: TRBV4-1
len: 13

CDR3aa: SASGSETQY
j_gene: TRBJ2-5
v_gene: TRBV20-1
len: 9

CDR3aa: ASSLGQGASGEAF
j_gene: TRBJ1-1
v_gene: TRBV5-1
len: 13

CDR3aa: AISEKILGTATGDTQY
j_gene: TRBJ2-3
v_gene: TRBV10-3
len: 16

CDR3aa: ASSLLGTEAF
j_gene: TRBJ1-1
v_gene: TRBV12-3/TRBV12-4
len: 10

CDR3aa: ASLKAGSHEQY
j_gene: TRBJ2-7
v_gene: TRBV6-5
len: 11

CDR3aa: ASSQGGGTGELF
j_gene: TRBJ2-2
v_gene: TRBV4-2
len: 12

CDR3aa: ASSRRQGDNYGYT
j_gene: TRBJ1-2
v_gene: TRBV5-1
len: 13

CDR3aa: ASSTGQGSGYT
j_gene: TRBJ1-2
v_gene: TRBV7-3
len: 11

CDR3aa: ASSQAVLGHTEAF
j_gene: TRBJ1-1
v_gene: TRBV4-1
len: 13

CDR3aa: AWVGAEAF
j_gene: TRBJ1-1
v_gene: TRBV30
len: 8

CDR3aa: ASSLVGDTGELF
j_gene: TRBJ2-2
v_gene: TRBV7-9
len: 12

CDR3aa: AINKREGRETQY
j_gene: TRBJ2-5
v_gene: TRBV10-3
len: 12

CDR3aa: ASSIEVSRTGLDEQY
j_gene: TRBJ2-7
v_gene: TRBV19
len: 15

CDR3aa: ASSPKAGLDNEQF
j_gene: TRBJ2-1
v_gene: TRBV18
len: 13

CDR3aa: ASNGDLNYGYT
j_gene: TRBJ1-2
v_gene: TRBV2
len: 11

CDR3aa: ASSFTTDAQPQH
j_gene: TRBJ1-5
v_gene: TRBV7-2
len: 12

CDR3aa: SVGLLPGQVTGELF
j_gene: TRBJ2-2
v_gene: TRBV29-1
len: 14

CDR3aa: ASSQDRSPGNTIY
j_gene: TRBJ1-3
v_gene: TRBV3-1/TRBV3-2
len: 13

CDR3aa: ASGLVRSGQTNEKLF
j_gene: TRBJ1-4
v_gene: TRBV12-5
len: 15

CDR3aa: ASSLGQGSTEAF
j_gene: TRBJ1-1
v_gene: TRBV5-1
len: 12

CDR3aa: ASSQQRGAFGELF
j_gene: TRBJ2-2
v_gene: TRBV14
len: 13

CDR3aa: ASRRSSGSFSTDTQY
j_gene: TRBJ2-3
v_gene: TRBV11-3
len: 15

CDR3aa: ASSYIQGIEQY
j_gene: TRBJ2-7
v_gene: TRBV12-3/TRBV12-4
len: 11

CDR3aa: AWDPTGGGRYGYT
j_gene: TRBJ1-2
v_gene: TRBV30
len: 13

CDR3aa: ASSLALLAGGLNEQF
j_gene: TRBJ2-1
v_gene: TRBV7-8
len: 15

CDR3aa: ASSEMGAKYNEQF
j_gene: TRBJ2-1
v_gene: TRBV6-1
len: 13